Each of the 3 T cell receptor beta chains below was sequenced from the same sample in a study of blood T cell repertoires in COVID-19. Clones were sequenced by immunoSEQ multiplex PCR, and TCRdb holds only the in-frame ones, with some missing. The profile covers around 200,000 clones, with around 87% appearing a single time and approximately 0.88% taken by the ten largest. The material sequenced was peripheral blood. The receptors shown here come from a young woman who had recovered from COVID-19.

The sample holds one count of this clone. The chain carries TRBV6-5 and TRBJ1-3; tentative D call: TRBD1 (5 bases). Deletions cut 2 bases from V and 1 base from J, with 12 bases between. The CDR3 consists of 16 residues. CDR1 and CDR2 from the germline V gene are MNHEY and SVGAGI. The CDR3 spells CASSYGAFESGNTIYF. The CDR3 region has the DNA TGTGCCAGCAGTTACGGGGCTTTTGAGTCTGGAAACACCATATATTTT.

V gene TRBV5-5 combines with J gene TRBJ1-4; a weak D match, TRBD1 (5 bases). CDR3 length: 15 amino acids. In germline, CDR1 is SGHKS, CDR2 YYEKEE (reference sequence). Trimming removed 4 bases at V and 4 bases at J, with 14 bases between. CDR3 region: CASSPGPGGNEKLFF. CDR3 DNA: TGTGCCAGCAGCCCCGGCCCCGGGGGTAATGAAAAACTGTTTTTT.

This chain joins TRBV24-1 and TRBJ2-1; D gene ambiguous. Per the germline V gene, CDR1 is KGHDR and CDR2 is SFDVKD. V lost 9 bases and J 7 bases, leaving 12 bases between the germline ends. The CDR3 totals 12 residues. CDR3 coding DNA: TGTGCCACCGGATTCGCCAGGAATGAGCAGTTCTTC. Amino acid sequence: CATGFARNEQFF.